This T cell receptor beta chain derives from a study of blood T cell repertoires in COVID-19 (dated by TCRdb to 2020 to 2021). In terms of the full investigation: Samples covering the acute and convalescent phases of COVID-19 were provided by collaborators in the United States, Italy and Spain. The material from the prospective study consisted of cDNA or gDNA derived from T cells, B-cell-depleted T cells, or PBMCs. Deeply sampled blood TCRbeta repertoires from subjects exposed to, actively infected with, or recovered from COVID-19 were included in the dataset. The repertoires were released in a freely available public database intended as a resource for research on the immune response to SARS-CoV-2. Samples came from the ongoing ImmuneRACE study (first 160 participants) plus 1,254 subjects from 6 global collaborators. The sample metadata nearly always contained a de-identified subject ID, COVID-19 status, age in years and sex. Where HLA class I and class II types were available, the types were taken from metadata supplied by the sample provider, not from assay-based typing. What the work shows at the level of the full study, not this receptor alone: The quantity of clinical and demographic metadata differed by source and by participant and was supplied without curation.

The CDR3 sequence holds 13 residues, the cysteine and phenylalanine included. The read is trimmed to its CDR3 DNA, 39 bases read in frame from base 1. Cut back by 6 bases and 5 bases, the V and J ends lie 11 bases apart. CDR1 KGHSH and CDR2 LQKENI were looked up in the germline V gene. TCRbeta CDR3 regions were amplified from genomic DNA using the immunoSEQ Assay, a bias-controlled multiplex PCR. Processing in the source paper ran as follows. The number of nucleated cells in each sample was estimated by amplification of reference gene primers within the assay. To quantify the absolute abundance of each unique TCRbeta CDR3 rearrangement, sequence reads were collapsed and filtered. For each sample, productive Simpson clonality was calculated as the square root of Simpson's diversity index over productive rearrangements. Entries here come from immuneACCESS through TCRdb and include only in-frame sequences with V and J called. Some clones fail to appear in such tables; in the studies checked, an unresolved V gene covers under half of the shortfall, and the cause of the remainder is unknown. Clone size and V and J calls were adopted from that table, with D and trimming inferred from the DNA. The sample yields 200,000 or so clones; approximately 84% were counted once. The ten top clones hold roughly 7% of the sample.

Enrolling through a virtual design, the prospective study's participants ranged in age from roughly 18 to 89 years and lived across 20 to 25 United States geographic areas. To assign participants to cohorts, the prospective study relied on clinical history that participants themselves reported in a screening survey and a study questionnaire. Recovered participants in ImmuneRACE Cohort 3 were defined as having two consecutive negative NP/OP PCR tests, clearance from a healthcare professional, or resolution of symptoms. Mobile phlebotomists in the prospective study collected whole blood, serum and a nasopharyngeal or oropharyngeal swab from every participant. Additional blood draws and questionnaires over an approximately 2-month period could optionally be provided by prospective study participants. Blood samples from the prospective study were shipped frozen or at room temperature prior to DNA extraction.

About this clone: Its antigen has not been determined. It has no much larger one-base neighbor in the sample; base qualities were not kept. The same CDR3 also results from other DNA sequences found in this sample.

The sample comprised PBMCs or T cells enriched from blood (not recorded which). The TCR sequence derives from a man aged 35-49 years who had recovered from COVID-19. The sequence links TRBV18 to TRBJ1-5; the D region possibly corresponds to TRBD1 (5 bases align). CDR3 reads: CASSPLRDQPQHF. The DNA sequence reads TGTGCCAGCTCGCCCCTCAGGGATCAGCCCCAGCATTTT.